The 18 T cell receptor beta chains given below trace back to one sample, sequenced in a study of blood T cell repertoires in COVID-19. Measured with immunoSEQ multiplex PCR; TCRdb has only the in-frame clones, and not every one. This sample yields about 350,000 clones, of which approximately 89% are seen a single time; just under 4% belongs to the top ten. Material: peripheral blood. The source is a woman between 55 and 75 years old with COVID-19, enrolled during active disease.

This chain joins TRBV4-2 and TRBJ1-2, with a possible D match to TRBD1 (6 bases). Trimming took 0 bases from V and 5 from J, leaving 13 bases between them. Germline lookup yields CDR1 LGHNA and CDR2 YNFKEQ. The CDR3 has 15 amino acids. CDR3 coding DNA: TGTGCCAGCAGCCAAGACAGGGGTTTGAGGTATGGCTACACCTTC. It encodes CASSQDRGLRYGYTF.

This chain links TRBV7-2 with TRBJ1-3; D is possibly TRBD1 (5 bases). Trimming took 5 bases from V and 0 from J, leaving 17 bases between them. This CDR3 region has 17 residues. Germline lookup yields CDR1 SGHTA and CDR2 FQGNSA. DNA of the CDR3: TGTGCCAGCAGCCTCCGGGCCTCGGGACTCTCTGGAAACACCATATATTTT. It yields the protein CASSLRASGLSGNTIYF.

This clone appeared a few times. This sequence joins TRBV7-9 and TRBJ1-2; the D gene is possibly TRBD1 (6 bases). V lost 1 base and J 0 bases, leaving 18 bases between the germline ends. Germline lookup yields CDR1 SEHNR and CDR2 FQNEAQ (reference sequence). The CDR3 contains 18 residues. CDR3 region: CASSLVLGAHSSNYGYTF. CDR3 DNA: TGTGCCAGCAGCTTAGTTTTGGGGGCCCACTCTTCTAACTATGGCTACACCTTC.

The CDR3 nucleotides are TGTGCCAGCAGCAAGGAAGTGGGAGAAGAGACCCAGTACTTC. Its protein product is CASSKEVGEETQYF. The V call is TRBV6-5, the J call TRBJ2-5; a possible D gene is TRBD2 (5 bases). V lost 6 bases to trimming and J lost 3 bases, with 14 bases between them. The CDR3 is 14 residues long. The germline V gene encodes CDR1 MNHEY and CDR2 SVGAGI.

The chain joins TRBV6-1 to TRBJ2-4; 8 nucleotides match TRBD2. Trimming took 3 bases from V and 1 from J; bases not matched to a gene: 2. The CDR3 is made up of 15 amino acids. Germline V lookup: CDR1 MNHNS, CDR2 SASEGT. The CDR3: CASSDSGAAKNIQYF. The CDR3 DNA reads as TGTGCCAGCAGTGATAGCGGGGCCGCCAAAAACATTCAGTACTTC.

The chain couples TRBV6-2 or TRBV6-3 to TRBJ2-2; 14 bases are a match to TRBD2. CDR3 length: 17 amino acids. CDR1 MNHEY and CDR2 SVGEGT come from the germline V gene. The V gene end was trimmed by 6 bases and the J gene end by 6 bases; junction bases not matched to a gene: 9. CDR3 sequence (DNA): TGTGCCAGCAGCCCCGGGACTAGCGGGGGCCCGGCCGGGGAGCTGTTTTTT. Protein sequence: CASSPGTSGGPAGELFF.

The CDR3 nucleotides read TGTGCCAGCAGCCAAGATGCGCAGGCGCGGGGGCAGTACTTC. This codes for CASSQDAQARGQYF. This chain connects TRBV4-2 to TRBJ2-7; tentative D call: TRBD2 (6 bases). Trimming stripped 0 bases from V and 9 bases from J, with 15 bases between. Looked up from germline, CDR1 is LGHNA and CDR2 is YNFKEQ. The CDR3 has 14 amino acids.

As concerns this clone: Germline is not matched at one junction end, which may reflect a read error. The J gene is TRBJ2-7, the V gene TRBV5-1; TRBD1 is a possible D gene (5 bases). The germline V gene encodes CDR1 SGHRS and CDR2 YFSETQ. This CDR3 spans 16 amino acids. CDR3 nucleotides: TGCGCCAGCAGTTTGGATGGGCAGGGATCCTCCTACGAGCAGTACTTC. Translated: CASSLDGQGSSYEQYF.

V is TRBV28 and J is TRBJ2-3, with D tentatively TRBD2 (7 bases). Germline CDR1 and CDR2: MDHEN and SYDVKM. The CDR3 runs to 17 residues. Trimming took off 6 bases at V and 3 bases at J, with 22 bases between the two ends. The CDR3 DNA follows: TGTGCCAGCAGGGTCCCCCCCGGGGGGCGCGGGACAGATACGCAGTATTTT. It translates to CASRVPPGGRGTDTQYF.

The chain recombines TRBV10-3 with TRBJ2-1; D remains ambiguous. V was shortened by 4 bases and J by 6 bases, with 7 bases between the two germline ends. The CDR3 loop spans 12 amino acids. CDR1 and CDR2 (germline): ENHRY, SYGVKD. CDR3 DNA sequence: TGTGCCATCAGTGGAGGTTTCAATGAGCAGTTCTTC. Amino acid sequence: CAISGGFNEQFF.

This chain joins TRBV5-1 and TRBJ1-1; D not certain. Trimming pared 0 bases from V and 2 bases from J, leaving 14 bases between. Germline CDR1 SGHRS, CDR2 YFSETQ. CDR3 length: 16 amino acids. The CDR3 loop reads CASSLGSGTDNTEAFF. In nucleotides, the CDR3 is TGCGCCAGCAGCTTGGGCAGTGGTACAGATAACACTGAAGCTTTCTTT.

The CDR3 sequence: CASSLGTGDLSYEQYF. The CDR3 nucleotides are TGTGCCAGTAGTCTCGGGACAGGGGATCTATCCTACGAGCAGTACTTC. J is TRBJ2-7 and V is TRBV19; 10 nucleotides match TRBD1. Losses at the gene ends were 5 bases for V and 1 base for J; bases not matched to a gene: 8. Germline loops: CDR1 LNHDA, CDR2 SQIVND (reference sequence). This CDR3 region has 16 residues. Based on the CDR3 plus reference TRBV19 and TRBJ2-7, the full variable domain is DGGITQSPKYLFRKEGQNVTLSCEQNLNHDAMYWYRQDPGQGLRLIYYSQIVNDFQKGDIAEGYSVSREKKESFPLTVTSAQKNPTAFYLCASSLGTGDLSYEQYFGPGTRLTVT.

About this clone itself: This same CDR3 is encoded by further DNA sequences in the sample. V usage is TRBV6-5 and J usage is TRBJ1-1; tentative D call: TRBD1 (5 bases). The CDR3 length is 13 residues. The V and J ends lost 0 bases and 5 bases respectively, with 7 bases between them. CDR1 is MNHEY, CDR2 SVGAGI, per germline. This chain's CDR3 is CASSYSRGTEAFF. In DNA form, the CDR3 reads TGTGCCAGCAGTTACTCGCGGGGGACTGAAGCTTTCTTT.

CDR3 protein: CASSPSGTYEQYF. CDR3 in DNA: TGTGCCAGCAGCCCAAGCGGGACCTACGAGCAGTACTTC. V and J are TRBV12-3 or TRBV12-4 and TRBJ2-7; 7 bases are a match to TRBD2. The junction had 4 bases not matched to a gene; V was cut back by 6 bases and J by 2 bases. The CDR3 runs 13 residues.

As DNA, the CDR3 is TGTGCCAGCAGCCACCGCCGGGACAGGGTAGAGACCCAGTACTTC. Translation: CASSHRRDRVETQYF. The chain links TRBV7-6 to TRBJ2-5, with 9 bases fitting TRBD1. Germline CDR1 and CDR2: SGHVS and FNYEAQ. There are 15 residues in the CDR3. V shed 5 bases and J 4 bases; nucleotides not matched to a gene: 8.

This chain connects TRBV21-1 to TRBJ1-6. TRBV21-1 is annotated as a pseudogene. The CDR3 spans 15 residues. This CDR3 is CASSPPRGKNSPLHF. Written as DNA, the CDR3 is TGTGCCAGCAGCCCCCCAAGAGGGAAGAATTCACCCCTCCACTTT.

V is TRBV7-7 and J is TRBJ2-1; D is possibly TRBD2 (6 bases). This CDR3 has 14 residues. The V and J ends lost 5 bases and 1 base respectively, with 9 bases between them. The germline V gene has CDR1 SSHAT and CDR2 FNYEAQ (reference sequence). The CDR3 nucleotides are TGTGCCAGCAGCCCGGGGGTATCCTACAATGAGCAGTTCTTC. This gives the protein CASSPGVSYNEQFF.

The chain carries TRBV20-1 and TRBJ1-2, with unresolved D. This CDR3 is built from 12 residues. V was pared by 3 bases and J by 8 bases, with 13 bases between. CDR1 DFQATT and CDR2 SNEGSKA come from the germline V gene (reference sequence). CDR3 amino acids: CSASIGSSGYTF. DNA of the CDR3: TGCAGTGCTAGTATCGGGTCTTCGGGCTACACCTTC.